The next 27 T cell receptor beta chains were all read from a single sample in a study of blood T cell repertoires in COVID-19. Sequencing used immunoSEQ multiplex PCR; TCRdb keeps in-frame clones, though not all of them. The table shows some 160,000 clones, with about four fifths occurring only once. Source material: peripheral blood. These receptors were taken from a man aged 65 to 85 with active or convalescent COVID-19.

This chain links TRBV5-1 with TRBJ2-3, with TRBD2 matching over 12 bases. This CDR3 has 17 residues. Germline V CDR1 and CDR2: SGHRS, YFSETQ. J lost 4 bases, V lost 0 bases, and 6 bases had no gene match. The CDR3 loop is CASSLGLAGVRSDTQYF. CDR3 sequence (DNA): TGCGCCAGCAGCTTGGGACTAGCGGGAGTTAGGTCAGATACGCAGTATTTT. Using reference TRBV5-1 and TRBJ2-3 for the parts outside the CDR3, the full variable domain is KAGVTQTPRYLIKTRGQQVTLSCSPISGHRSVSWYQQTPGQGLQFLFEYFSETQRNKGNFPGRFSGRQFSNSRSEMNVSTLELGDSALYLCASSLGLAGVRSDTQYFGPGTRLTVL.

The chain links TRBV10-1 to TRBJ2-5; 13 positions agree with TRBD2. Per the germline V gene, CDR1 is WNHNN and CDR2 is SYGVQD (reference sequence). With V trimmed by 2 bases and J by 7 bases, 4 bases remained unmatched. The CDR3 spans 15 residues. CDR3 residues: CASSETTSGGRTQYF. As DNA, the CDR3 is TGCGCCAGCAGTGAGACGACTAGCGGGGGGAGGACCCAGTACTTC.

DNA of the CDR3: TGTGCCAGTAAGGGACAGGGGAGATCCTACGAGCAGTACTTC. This gives the protein CASKGQGRSYEQYF. The genes are TRBV19 and TRBJ2-7; 10 bases are shared with TRBD1. The V gene's germline CDR1 is LNHDA and CDR2 SQIVND (reference sequence). The length of the CDR3 is 14 residues. With 7 bases clipped from V and 1 base from J, the junction kept 4 bases outside the gene matches.

The chain recombines TRBV29-1 with TRBJ2-7; D perhaps matches TRBD1 (6 bases). Trimming shortened V by 4 bases and J by 4 bases, and 14 bases separated the two germline ends. Germline V gene data show CDR1 as SQVTM and CDR2 as ANQGSEA. The CDR3 length is 13 residues. CDR3 in amino acids: CSVGYRVGYEQYF. The CDR3 coding sequence is TGCAGCGTTGGGTACAGGGTTGGGTACGAGCAGTACTTC.

The chain couples TRBV5-1 to TRBJ1-3, with TRBD1 identical over 8 bases. Germline assignment: CDR1 SGHRS and CDR2 YFSETQ. V trimming: 0 bases; J trimming: 0 bases; junction bases outside the gene matches: 2. The CDR3 length is 16 residues. CDR3 amino acids: CASSLGTGYSGNTIYF. In nucleotides, the CDR3 is TGCGCCAGCAGCTTGGGGACAGGGTACTCTGGAAACACCATATATTTT.

The genes are TRBV18 and TRBJ2-2, with 9 bases matching TRBD1. The V gene's germline CDR1 is KGHSH and CDR2 LQKENI. Germline trimming cut 4 bases from V and 4 bases from J; bases unmatched to any gene: 10. The CDR3 covers 17 residues. DNA for the CDR3: TGTGCCAGCTCACAACAAACCGGGACAGGGTCCACCGGGGAGCTGTTTTTT. Its translation is CASSQQTGTGSTGELFF.

Note on this clone: Since a far larger clone is one base different, this is likely a read error. Other DNA sequences in this specimen translate into the identical CDR3. This chain uses TRBV5-5 with TRBJ2-2, with 12 bases fitting TRBD2. The CDR3 runs 17 residues. Germline V lookup: CDR1 SGHKS, CDR2 YYEKEE (reference sequence). The V segment lost 3 bases and the J segment 6 bases; nucleotides outside the gene matches: 9. The CDR3 DNA reads as TGTGCCAGCAGCTGGATCCCTAGCGGGGGGGCGTCCGGGGAGCTGTTTTTT. Translation: CASSWIPSGGASGELFF.

The rearrangement uses TRBV3-1 (or the pseudogene TRBV3-2) and TRBJ1-1; tentative D call: TRBD1 (5 bases). CDR3 size: 13 residues. The germline V and J ends were trimmed by 4 bases and 4 bases, with 10 bases remaining between them. Germline-derived CDR1 and CDR2 are LGHDT and YNNKEL (reference sequence). CDR3 region: CASSRQSGTEAFF. CDR3 in DNA: TGTGCCAGCAGCCGACAGTCGGGCACTGAAGCTTTCTTT.

The V call is TRBV30, the J call TRBJ1-1; D not certain. The CDR3 consists of 13 residues. With 7 bases removed from V and 2 bases from J, the gap between germline ends came to 14 bases. CDR1 is GTSNPN, CDR2 SVGIG, per germline (reference sequence). CDR3 nucleotide sequence: TGTGCCTCGACGGGTCCTGGCAACACTGAAGCTTTCTTT. Residues: CASTGPGNTEAFF.

The V gene is TRBV6-5, the J gene TRBJ2-2, with 10 bases lining up with TRBD1. This CDR3 is 15 amino acids long. V lost 5 bases, J lost 7 bases, and 7 bases stayed unmatched. Looked up from germline, CDR1 is MNHEY and CDR2 is SVGAGI. In nucleotides, the CDR3 is TGTGCCAGCAGTCCCCCCGGGACAGGGGACGGGGAGCTGTTTTTT. Amino acid sequence: CASSPPGTGDGELFF.

This rearrangement joins TRBV2 to TRBJ2-4; D gene unclear. The length of the CDR3 is 17 residues. The germline V gene has CDR1 SNHLY and CDR2 FYNNEI. V was pared by 0 bases and J by 1 base, with 13 bases between. CDR3 region: CASSEALQVLAKNIQYF. The CDR3 bases are TGTGCCAGCAGTGAAGCGCTGCAGGTTCTGGCCAAAAACATTCAGTACTTC.

A single count supports this clone. The J gene is TRBJ1-2, the V gene TRBV4-1; D perhaps matches TRBD1 (5 bases). The CDR3 sequence is 15 residues long. Germline V CDR1 and CDR2: MGHRA, YSYEKL. Trimming took off 0 bases at V and 2 bases at J, with 10 bases between the two ends. CDR3 nucleotides: TGCGCCAGCAGCCAAGACCCGTCAGGGAACTATGGCTACACCTTC. This sequence encodes CASSQDPSGNYGYTF.

The chain links TRBV19 to TRBJ2-3; possibly TRBD2 for D (5 bases). The V end was cut by 5 bases, the J end by 5 bases, with 17 bases between. CDR1 LNHDA and CDR2 SQIVND come from the germline V gene (reference sequence). The length of the CDR3 is 15 residues. CDR3 sequence: CASSASSSSKDTQYF. The CDR3 bases are TGTGCCAGTAGTGCCTCTAGCTCGTCAAAAGATACGCAGTATTTT.

The rearrangement uses TRBV6-1 and TRBJ2-1; 7 bases fit TRBD2. V shed 0 bases, J shed 5 bases, and the junction held 7 bases outside the gene matches. Germline-derived CDR1 and CDR2 are MNHNS and SASEGT. The CDR3 loop spans 16 amino acids. CDR3 nucleotide sequence: TGTGCCAGCAGTGAAGCAGGAGGGAGGGGACACAATGAGCAGTTCTTC. Amino acid sequence: CASSEAGGRGHNEQFF.

The chain combines TRBV30 with TRBJ2-3, with 11 bases lining up with TRBD2. The germline CDR1 and CDR2 sequences are GTSNPN and SVGIG (reference sequence). V shed 5 bases and J 0 bases; nucleotides not matched to a gene: 7. This CDR3 comprises 16 residues. CDR3 amino acids: CAWATGTSGSTDTQYF. CDR3 coding DNA: TGTGCCTGGGCCACCGGGACTAGCGGTAGCACAGATACGCAGTATTTT.

A single count supports this clone. The J gene is TRBJ2-2, the V gene TRBV6-6; TRBD2 might be the D (6 bases). Germline loops: CDR1 MNHNY, CDR2 SVGAGI (reference sequence). With 2 bases removed from V and 6 bases from J, the gap between germline ends came to 10 bases. CDR3 length: 14 residues. CDR3 residues: CASSYGRGSGELFF. CDR3 DNA sequence: TGTGCCAGCAGTTACGGGCGGGGATCCGGGGAGCTGTTTTTT.

This chain uses TRBV12-3 or TRBV12-4 with TRBJ1-2; 11 bases line up with TRBD1. The CDR3 is 13 residues long. V shed 10 bases, J shed 3 bases, and the junction held 4 bases outside the gene matches. CDR3 region: CATGQGADYGYTF. In DNA, the CDR3 is TGTGCCACTGGACAGGGGGCGGACTATGGCTACACCTTC.

V and J are TRBV6-6 and TRBJ1-1; 10 nucleotides match TRBD1. Germline loops: CDR1 MNHNY, CDR2 SVGAGI (reference sequence). V was pared by 6 bases and J by 1 base, with 8 bases of the junction left unmatched. CDR3 length: 16 residues. CDR3 DNA: TGTGCCAGCAGCCAGGACAGGGGGAGAGGGAACACTGAAGCTTTCTTT. It codes for CASSQDRGRGNTEAFF.

The chain combines TRBV7-9 with TRBJ1-2, with unresolved D. Between the trimmed V and J ends, which lost 5 bases and 7 bases, there was a span of 14 bases. This CDR3 is 13 amino acids long. Germline values: CDR1 SEHNR, CDR2 FQNEAQ (reference sequence). CDR3 DNA sequence: TGTGCCAGCAGCCCGAGTCGCGATTCTGGCTACACCTTC. Its protein product is CASSPSRDSGYTF.

This clone was found a few times. Other DNA sequences in the same sample also yield this CDR3. This chain joins TRBV3-1 (or the pseudogene TRBV3-2) and TRBJ1-2; 11 bases fit TRBD1. CDR1 LGHDT and CDR2 YNNKEL come from the germline V gene (reference sequence). CDR3 length: 16 amino acids. With V trimmed by 3 bases and J by 7 bases, 10 bases remained unmatched. CDR3 nucleotides: TGTGCCAGCAGCCACAGACCGGGACAGGGGGTCTCTGGCTACACCTTC. It is translated as CASSHRPGQGVSGYTF.

The chain recombines TRBV2 with TRBJ1-5; D remains ambiguous. CDR3 length: 12 residues. Per germline, CDR1 SNHLY and CDR2 FYNNEI. V lost 6 bases to trimming and J lost 6 bases, with 9 bases between them. CDR3 protein: CASSDSSQPQHF. The CDR3 DNA reads as TGTGCCAGCAGCGACTCGAGTCAGCCCCAGCATTTT.

This clone was counted between two and nine times. The rearrangement joins TRBV24-1 to TRBJ2-6; no clear D gene. The ends were cut back, 5 bases at V and 0 bases at J, with 19 bases in the middle. CDR3 length equals 19 residues. CDR1 is KGHDR, CDR2 SFDVKD, per germline. The CDR3 region is CATSVLPGVRISGANVLTF. In DNA form, the CDR3 reads TGTGCCACCAGTGTCCTGCCCGGAGTGCGTATCTCTGGGGCCAACGTCCTGACTTTC.

This clone was seen more than once but under ten times. The chain uses TRBV3-1 (or the pseudogene TRBV3-2) and TRBJ2-3; TRBD2 matches at 8 bases. Germline V gives CDR1 LGHDT, CDR2 YNNKEL (reference sequence). The CDR3 is 18 residues long. Unmatched junction bases numbered 9, after V lost 0 bases and J lost 1 base. This CDR3 is CASSQDRILAGGTDTQYF. The CDR3 DNA sequence: TGTGCCAGCAGCCAAGATCGAATCCTAGCGGGCGGCACAGATACGCAGTATTTT.

The V gene is TRBV28, the J gene TRBJ2-7, with 16 positions matching TRBD2. Germline CDR1 is MDHEN and CDR2 is SYDVKM. V shed 8 bases and J 7 bases; nucleotides not matched to a gene: 8. CDR3 size: 15 residues. The chain's CDR3 is CASSGTSGRGWEQYF. DNA of the CDR3: TGTGCCAGCTCCGGGACTAGCGGGAGGGGGTGGGAGCAGTACTTC.

In this sample, this clone turned up a few times. The chain links TRBV9 to TRBJ1-3; D gene ambiguous. In germline, CDR1 is SGDLS, CDR2 YYNGEE. The ends were cut back, 3 bases at V and 0 bases at J, with 7 bases in the middle. CDR3 length: 14 residues. The CDR3 nucleotides read TGTGCCAGCAGCGACAGTAACTCTGGAAACACCATATATTTT. This translates into CASSDSNSGNTIYF.

CDR3 protein: CASSRVGTSDGTDTQYF. In DNA, the CDR3 is TGTGCCAGCTCACGTGTCGGGACTAGCGATGGCACAGATACGCAGTATTTT. The chain uses TRBV18 and TRBJ2-3, with 10 nucleotides matching TRBD2. The CDR3 is 17 residues long. Trimming removed 4 bases from V and 1 base from J; junction bases left unmatched: 8. CDR1 and CDR2 (germline): KGHSH, LQKENI.

This chain connects TRBV21-1 to TRBJ2-7; TRBD2 is the table's D call and was not checked against the DNA. TRBV21-1 is a recognized pseudogene. CDR3 length: 15 residues. CDR3 in DNA: TGTGCCAGCAGCAAAGAACGTGATCGGGGGGACGAGCAGTACTTC. Amino acid sequence: CASSKERDRGDEQYF.